Listed below are T cell receptor beta chains from one sample, sequenced in a study of OX40 agonist ivuxolimab in advanced cancers. Some clones are missing from TCRdb's copy, which holds only in-frame ones; the method was immunoSEQ multiplex PCR. The repertoire holds about 79,000 clones, with 91% as singletons. Sequenced material: CD4+ or CD8+ T cells sorted from blood, taken in a trial of the OX40 agonist ivuxolimab. These receptors were taken from an adult with an advanced solid tumor such as melanoma, head and neck, liver or kidney cancer. Each CDR3 is given with its conserved first and last residue. D genes are given only for firm matches. Size is omitted from some rows. Given values are once, few, many or a class for expanded clones.

size	D	V	J	DNA	CDR3
.	TRBD1	TRBV7-3	TRBJ2-1	TGTGCCAGCAGCGGTAACAGGGGGCAGAGGAATGAGCAGTTCTTC	CASSGNRGQRNEQFF
.	TRBD1	TRBV19	TRBJ1-1	TGTGCCAGTAGTAAGGGACAGGTGAACACTGAAGCTTTCTTT	CASSKGQVNTEAFF
.	.	TRBV12-5	TRBJ2-3	TGTGCTAGTGGTACCAGCCCGAAGCAGTATTTT	CASGTSPKQYF
.	.	TRBV18	TRBJ2-2	TGTGCCAGCTCACCAAGGCCAGCCAGCGGTTCGAACACCGGGGAGCTGTTTTTT	CASSPRPASGSNTGELFF
.	.	TRBV18	TRBJ1-1	TGTGCCAGCACAGGGCTGGGAACTGCTGAAGCTTTCTTT	CASTGLGTAEAFF
.	.	TRBV6-5	TRBJ2-1	TGTGCCAGCAGCAACATGGGGGCCCGGCTGCATGAGCAGTTCTTC	CASSNMGARLHEQFF
.	.	TRBV5-1	TRBJ1-6	TGCGCCAGCAGCTTAGGTAGCTCCTATAATTCACCCCTCCACTTT	CASSLGSSYNSPLHF
.	TRBD2	TRBV5-1	TRBJ2-1	TGCGCCAGCAGCTTGGAGGCTAGCGGGAGGGCTTCATATGAGCAGTTCTTC	CASSLEASGRASYEQFF
.	.	TRBV5-6	TRBJ1-5	TGTGCCAGCAGCTTGGTGGATCAGCCCCAGCATTTT	CASSLVDQPQHF
.	.	TRBV9	TRBJ1-3	TGTGCCAGCAGCGACTCTGGAAACACCATATATTTT	CASSDSGNTIYF
.	TRBD2	TRBV10-1	TRBJ2-7	TGCGCCAGCAGACCTAGCGGGAGCCGCGAGCAGTACTTC	CASRPSGSREQYF
.	.	TRBV7-9	TRBJ2-3	TGTGCCAGCAGCTTAGTGGGGAGCACAGATACGCAGTATTTT	CASSLVGSTDTQYF
.	.	TRBV28	TRBJ2-3	TGTGCCAGCAGGCCTGGTGGATCGAGGCGCACAGATACGCAGTATTTT	CASRPGGSRRTDTQYF
.	TRBD2	TRBV4-1	TRBJ2-1	TGCGCCAGCAGCCAACGGGGGGGGAATGAGCAGTTCTTC	CASSQRGGNEQFF
.	.	TRBV5-1	TRBJ1-1	TGCGCCAGCAGCCTCAGGGTTATGAACACTGAAGCTTTCTTT	CASSLRVMNTEAFF
once	.	TRBV30	TRBJ2-3	TGTGCCTGGAGTGTAATGGGCGGAGATACGCAGTATTTT	CAWSVMGGDTQYF